This TCR beta chain emerged from a study of T cell changes during pregnancy in multiple sclerosis. V was clipped by 5 bases and J by 4 bases; unmatched bases: 10. Germline V gene sequence: CDR1 SEHNR, CDR2 FQNEAQ (reference sequence). The CDR3 loop spans 16 amino acids. Generated by immunoSEQ multiplex PCR, the TCRdb table keeps only in-frame clones and is missing some. The repertoire has some 19,000 clones, around 90% of them found once; the top ten carry 4.5% to 7%. This sequence originates from a female donor in good health, enrolled as a control in a pregnancy study. The source was CD8+ T cells from peripheral blood mononuclear cells, collected after pregnancy. This sequence joins TRBV7-9 and TRBJ2-3, with 9 bases fitting TRBD2. Written as DNA, the CDR3 is TGTGCCAGCAGCAGGAATAGCGGGGGTTCACCAGATACGCAGTATTTT. Its translation: CASSRNSGGSPDTQYF. The entire variable domain, with the rest obtained from reference TRBV7-9 and TRBJ2-3, is as follows: DTGVSQNPRHKITKRGQNVTFRCDPISEHNRLYWYRQTLGQGPEFLTYFQNEAQLEKSRLLSDRFSAERPKGSFSTLEIQRTEQGDSAMYLCASSRNSGGSPDTQYFGPGTRLTVL.